Sequencing of this T cell receptor beta chain was carried out in a study of OX40 agonist ivuxolimab in advanced cancers. Profiled with immunoSEQ multiplex PCR; TCRdb holds only in-frame clones, not every one. The profile shows thousands of clones, over 70% of them singletons. The V gene lost 6 bases and the J gene lost 6 bases, with 14 bases spanning the gap. CDR3 length: 14 amino acids. Germline V CDR1 and CDR2: LNHDA, SQIVND (reference sequence). The genes are TRBV19 and TRBJ2-2; D is unresolved. This TCR was sampled from an adult with an advanced solid tumor such as melanoma, head and neck, liver or kidney cancer. Sequences were derived from CD4+ or CD8+ T cells sorted from blood, sampled in a trial of the OX40 agonist ivuxolimab. CDR3 nucleotide sequence: TGTGCCAGTAGCATGGACCTCGGTCCCGGGGAGCTGTTTTTT. Translated: CASSMDLGPGELFF. Complete variable domain (other parts from reference TRBV19 and TRBJ2-2): DGGITQSPKYLFRKEGQNVTLSCEQNLNHDAMYWYRQDPGQGLRLIYYSQIVNDFQKGDIAEGYSVSREKKESFPLTVTSAQKNPTAFYLCASSMDLGPGELFFGEGSRLTVL.